Listed here are 21 T cell receptor beta chains from one sample, sequenced in a study of shared T cell receptors in the human thymus. Only in-frame clones appear in the TCRdb table, and some are missing; sequencing was by immunoSEQ multiplex PCR. The repertoire holds approximately 730,000 clones, roughly 85% seen once, with roughly 0.01% in the top ten. These same data were also listed under a study on human thymus T cells.

Sequencing was carried out using thymocytes. The origin of the receptors is a girl under three years old with a congenital heart defect.

The chain is built from TRBV7-9 and TRBJ2-7; maybe TRBD1 (6 bases). This CDR3 region has 13 residues. V was clipped by 5 bases and J by 0 bases, with 8 bases between them. The germline V gene has CDR1 SEHNR and CDR2 FQNEAQ (reference sequence). The CDR3 DNA follows: TGTGCCAGCAGCAAGGGGGTCTCCTACGAGCAGTACTTC. Its translation is CASSKGVSYEQYF.

This chain uses TRBV11-1 with TRBJ1-1; the D is unclear. V was cut by 5 bases and J by 1 base, with 14 bases left in between. CDR3 length equals 15 residues. CDR1 and CDR2 from the germline V gene are SGHAT and FQDESV (reference sequence). CDR3 loop: CASSPCLRGNTEAFF. The CDR3 coding sequence is TGTGCCAGCAGCCCATGTTTACGAGGGAACACTGAAGCTTTCTTT.

The CDR3 protein is CASSRGGGYNEQFF. CDR3 DNA sequence: TGTGCCAGCAGTAGGGGCGGGGGTTACAATGAGCAGTTCTTC. The V and J genes are TRBV6-5 and TRBJ2-1; TRBD2 agrees at 7 bases. Trimming cost V 5 bases and J 4 bases; bases outside gene matches: 5. There are 14 residues in the CDR3. CDR1 is MNHEY, CDR2 SVGAGI, per germline.

The V gene is TRBV5-5, the J gene TRBJ2-2; D might be TRBD2 (5 bases). The CDR3 runs to 15 residues. V was cut by 2 bases and J by 7 bases, with 15 bases left in between. Per the germline V gene, CDR1 is SGHKS and CDR2 is YYEKEE (reference sequence). The CDR3 bases are TGTGCCAGCAGCTTCATCCAGGCACGGGGCGGGGAGCTGTTTTTT. This codes for CASSFIQARGGELFF.

This chain links TRBV4-2 with TRBJ1-4, with 11 bases lining up with TRBD1. The CDR3 totals 16 residues. CDR1 LGHNA and CDR2 YNFKEQ come from the germline V gene. The V segment lost 0 bases and the J segment 7 bases; nucleotides outside the gene matches: 4. CDR3 bases: TGTGCCAGCAGCCAAGATGGACAGGGGGCGGGTGAAAAACTGTTTTTT. This translates into CASSQDGQGAGEKLFF.

This rearrangement joins TRBV10-1 to TRBJ1-1; D remains ambiguous. The length of the CDR3 is 15 residues. Trimming pared 2 bases from V and 1 base from J, leaving 11 bases between. The V gene's germline CDR1 is WNHNN and CDR2 SYGVQD (reference sequence). The CDR3 nucleotides read TGCGCCAGCAGTGAGCCGTTGCGAGAGAACACTGAAGCTTTCTTT. Its translation: CASSEPLRENTEAFF.

The CDR3 DNA follows: TGTGCCAGCAGTTTACCCGGGACAGGGTCCTACGAGCAGTACTTC. Amino acid sequence: CASSLPGTGSYEQYF. The chain carries TRBV28 and TRBJ2-7; TRBD1 aligns across 9 bases. CDR3 length: 15 residues. Germline loops: CDR1 MDHEN, CDR2 SYDVKM. Unmatched junction bases numbered 3, after V lost 2 bases and J lost 1 base.

The chain carries TRBV4-1 and TRBJ1-1; D is uncertain. The CDR3 loop spans 15 amino acids. The ends were cut back, 4 bases at V and 3 bases at J, with 15 bases in the middle. Looked up from germline, CDR1 is MGHRA and CDR2 is YSYEKL. The CDR3 nucleotides read TGCGCCAGCAGCCCCGGTTTGCGCACTCACACTGAAGCTTTCTTT. Amino acid sequence: CASSPGLRTHTEAFF.

The genes are TRBV5-8 and TRBJ1-1; D not resolved. Germline V CDR1 and CDR2: SGHTS, YDEGEE. The CDR3 length is 17 residues. With 0 bases removed from V and 1 base from J, the gap between germline ends came to 16 bases. The CDR3 sequence: CASSLELRGYTNTEAFF. The CDR3 nucleotides are TGTGCCAGCAGCTTGGAGCTGCGGGGATACACGAACACTGAAGCTTTCTTT. Full variable domain (rest looked up from reference TRBV5-8 and TRBJ1-1): EAGVTQSPTHLIKTRGQQATLRCSPISGHTSVYWYQQALGLGLQFLLWYDEGEERNRGNFPPRFSGRQFPNYSSELNVNALELEDSALYLCASSLELRGYTNTEAFFGQGTRLTVV.

This chain uses TRBV5-1 with TRBJ2-1, with 7 bases identical to TRBD2. The CDR3 has 14 amino acids. The germline gives CDR1 SGHRS, CDR2 YFSETQ. Trimming took 4 bases from V and 2 from J; bases not matched to a gene: 3. The CDR3 sequence is CASSPGGTYNEQFF. The CDR3 DNA is TGCGCCAGCAGCCCCGGGGGGACCTACAATGAGCAGTTCTTC.

The genes are TRBV5-6 and TRBJ1-4; D is undetermined. The CDR3 sequence is 16 residues long. Trimming cost V 1 base and J 4 bases, with 14 bases left between them. Germline loops: CDR1 SGHDT, CDR2 YYEEEE. The DNA for the CDR3 is TGTGCCAGCAGCTTGCGAGATTTCGGTGGTAATGAAAAACTGTTTTTT. This translates into CASSLRDFGGNEKLFF.

CDR3 sequence reads: CASSPRASGSTDTQYF. CDR3 coding DNA: TGTGCCAGTAGTCCGCGGGCTAGCGGGAGCACAGATACGCAGTATTTT. The chain joins TRBV19 to TRBJ2-3; 8 nucleotides match TRBD2. This CDR3 region has 16 residues. Trimming removed 5 bases from V and 0 bases from J; junction bases left unmatched: 7. Germline V lookup: CDR1 LNHDA, CDR2 SQIVND (reference sequence). The whole variable domain, filled in from reference TRBV19 and TRBJ2-3, reads DGGITQSPKYLFRKEGQNVTLSCEQNLNHDAMYWYRQDPGQGLRLIYYSQIVNDFQKGDIAEGYSVSREKKESFPLTVTSAQKNPTAFYLCASSPRASGSTDTQYFGPGTRLTVL.

This clone occurred a few times. This chain links TRBV5-8 with TRBJ1-1; D uncertain. CDR1 is SGHTS, CDR2 YDEGEE, per germline. The V and J ends lost 1 base and 1 base respectively, with 14 bases between them. The CDR3 sequence is 16 residues long. CDR3 sequence reads: CASSLPPGGRNTEAFF. CDR3 in DNA: TGTGCCAGCAGCTTGCCCCCTGGTGGGAGGAACACTGAAGCTTTCTTT.

For this clone: One end of the junction varies from germline; a read error may be responsible. The sample carries other DNA sequences with the same CDR3. The V gene is TRBV6-1, the J gene TRBJ1-6; 7 nucleotides agree with TRBD1. Germline assignment: CDR1 MNHNS and CDR2 SASEGT. The CDR3 is made up of 15 amino acids. The DNA for the CDR3 is TGTGCCAGCAGTGACAGGGGGGTAAATAATTCCCCCCTCCACTTT. Amino acids: CASSDRGVNNSPLHF.

The chain joins TRBV7-9 to TRBJ1-4; the D gene is possibly TRBD1 (5 bases). The germline V and J ends were trimmed by 3 bases and 8 bases, with 16 bases remaining between them. The CDR3 runs 15 residues. Germline V gene sequence: CDR1 SEHNR, CDR2 FQNEAQ (reference sequence). CDR3 residues: CASSLDTQGWEKLFF. CDR3 bases: TGTGCCAGCAGCTTGGACACCCAAGGTTGGGAAAAACTGTTTTTT.

Note on this clone: This same CDR3 is encoded by further DNA sequences in the sample. The chain recombines TRBV18 with TRBJ2-7; TRBD1 aligns across 9 bases. CDR1 KGHSH and CDR2 LQKENI come from the germline V gene. The length of the CDR3 is 14 residues. With 5 bases clipped from V and 1 base from J, the junction kept 3 bases outside the gene matches. The CDR3 nucleotides are TGTGCCAGCTCAAGAGACAGGGGGTCCTACGAGCAGTACTTC. Amino acid sequence: CASSRDRGSYEQYF.

The table lists this clone with a few counts. The rearrangement uses TRBV11-3 and TRBJ2-3, with TRBD2 matching 12 bases. CDR1 is SGHNT and CDR2 is YENEEA in the germline V gene. The V and J ends lost 5 bases and 1 base, in that order; junction bases with no gene match: 10. This CDR3 is 18 amino acids long. CDR3 sequence: CASSLPDRLAGGTDTQYF. The CDR3 DNA sequence: TGTGCCAGCAGCCTCCCCGACCGACTAGCGGGGGGCACAGATACGCAGTATTTT.

The CDR3 reads CASSPPDRGETQYF. The CDR3 DNA follows: TGTGCCAGCTCACCACCGGACAGAGGCGAGACCCAGTACTTC. The chain carries TRBV18 and TRBJ2-5; D might be TRBD1 (6 bases). Germline V gives CDR1 KGHSH, CDR2 LQKENI. The CDR3 has 14 residues. V was shortened by 0 bases and J by 5 bases, with 10 bases between the two germline ends.

The chain combines TRBV10-1 with TRBJ2-2; TRBD2 aligns across 11 bases. Germline CDR1 is WNHNN and CDR2 is SYGVQD (reference sequence). J lost 0 bases, V lost 3 bases, and 12 bases had no gene match. This CDR3 spans 20 amino acids. DNA of the CDR3: TGCGCCAGCAGTGATCATAGCGGGGGGGGTTATCCTGCGAACACCGGGGAGCTGTTTTTT. Amino acid sequence: CASSDHSGGGYPANTGELFF.

The chain couples TRBV5-6 to TRBJ2-2; the match to TRBD2 covers 7 bases. Trimming at V came to 5 bases and at J to 2 bases, leaving 9 bases not matched to a gene. CDR3 length: 16 amino acids. Germline loops: CDR1 SGHDT, CDR2 YYEEEE. The CDR3 spells CASSPAGLSNTGELFF. The DNA for the CDR3 is TGTGCCAGCAGTCCGGCGGGACTAAGCAACACCGGGGAGCTGTTTTTT. Full variable domain (rest looked up from reference TRBV5-6 and TRBJ2-2): DAGVTQSPTHLIKTRGQQVTLRCSPKSGHDTVSWYQQALGQGPQFIFQYYEEEERQRGNFPDRFSGHQFPNYSSELNVNALLLGDSALYLCASSPAGLSNTGELFFGEGSRLTVL.

This clone was recorded a few times. This rearrangement joins TRBV5-8 to TRBJ1-2; D remains unclear. In germline, CDR1 is SGHTS, CDR2 YDEGEE. There are 15 residues in the CDR3. Deletions cut 5 bases from V and 1 base from J, with 15 bases between. CDR3: CASSPRYTHNYGYTF. The CDR3, as DNA: TGTGCCAGCAGTCCCAGGTACACCCATAACTATGGCTACACCTTC.